This TCR beta chain originates from a study of cytomegalovirus exposure and HLA in healthy donors. Study context: Genotyping of nearly 400 donors showed that around 85% belonged to the Caucasian-associated ancestry cluster.

As for this clone: Its antigen remains unknown. The sample carries other DNA sequences with the same CDR3.

Primers included in the PCR were 60 Vbeta and 13 Jbeta primers. Profiling relied on immunoSEQ multiplex PCR, and the TCRdb table lists in-frame clones only, not all of them. The sample shows 100,000 or so clones, approximately 70% of them seen only once. Though nominally healthy at sampling, donors likely had unrecorded immune exposures. Overall study results and limits: Association with HLA alleles at 0.05 false discovery rate was found for approximately 18,000 TCR beta sequences in a later analysis. Cytomegalovirus-associated TCR beta chains were listed, numbering under 200.

The sample consisted of PBMCs. The sequence was obtained from a middle-aged man in good health and CMV-seropositive.

The CDR3 sequence is CASSLDPSSYEQYF. The DNA of the CDR3 is TGTGCCAGCAGCTTAGACCCGAGCTCCTACGAGCAGTACTTC. V is TRBV7-6 and J is TRBJ2-7, with D uncertain. The CDR3 extends over 14 amino acids. V was cut by 1 base and J by 0 bases, with 7 bases left in between. Germline V gene sequence: CDR1 SGHVS, CDR2 FNYEAQ.